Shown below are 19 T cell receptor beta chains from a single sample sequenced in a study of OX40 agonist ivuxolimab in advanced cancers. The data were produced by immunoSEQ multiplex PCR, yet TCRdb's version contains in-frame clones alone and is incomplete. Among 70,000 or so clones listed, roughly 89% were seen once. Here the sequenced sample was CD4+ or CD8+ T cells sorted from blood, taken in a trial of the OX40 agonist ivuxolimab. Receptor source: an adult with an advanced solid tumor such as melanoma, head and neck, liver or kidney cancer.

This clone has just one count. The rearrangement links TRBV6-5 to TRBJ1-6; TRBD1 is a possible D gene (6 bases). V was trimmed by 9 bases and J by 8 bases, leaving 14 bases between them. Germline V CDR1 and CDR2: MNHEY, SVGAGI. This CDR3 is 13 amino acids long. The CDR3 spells CASFMTGYSPLHF. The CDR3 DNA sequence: TGTGCCAGTTTCATGACAGGTTATTCACCCCTCCACTTT.

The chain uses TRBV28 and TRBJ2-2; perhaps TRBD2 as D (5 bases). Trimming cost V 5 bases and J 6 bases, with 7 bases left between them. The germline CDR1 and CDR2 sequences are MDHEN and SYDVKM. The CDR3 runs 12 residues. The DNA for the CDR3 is TGTGCCAGCAGTACGAGGGCCGGGGAGCTGTTTTTT. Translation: CASSTRAGELFF. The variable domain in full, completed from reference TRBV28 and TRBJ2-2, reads DVKVTQSSRYLVKRTGEKVFLECVQDMDHENMFWYRQDPGLGLRLIYFSYDVKMKEKGDIPEGYSVSREKKERFSLILESASTNQTSMYLCASSTRAGELFFGEGSRLTVL.

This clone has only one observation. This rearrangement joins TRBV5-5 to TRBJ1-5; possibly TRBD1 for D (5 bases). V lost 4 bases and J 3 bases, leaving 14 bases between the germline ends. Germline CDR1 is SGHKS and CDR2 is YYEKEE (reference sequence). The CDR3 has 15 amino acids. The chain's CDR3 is CASSLPTGDNQPQHF. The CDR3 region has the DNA TGTGCCAGCAGCCTACCTACAGGCGACAATCAGCCCCAGCATTTT.

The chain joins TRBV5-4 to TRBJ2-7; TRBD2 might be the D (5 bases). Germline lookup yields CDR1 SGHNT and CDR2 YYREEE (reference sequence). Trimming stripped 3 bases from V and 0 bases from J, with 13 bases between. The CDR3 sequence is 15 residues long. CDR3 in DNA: TGTGCCAGCAGCTCCCCCTTAGGGAGCTCCTACGAGCAGTACTTC. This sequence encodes CASSSPLGSSYEQYF. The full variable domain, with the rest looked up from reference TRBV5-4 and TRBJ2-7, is ETGVTQSPTHLIKTRGQQVTLRCSSQSGHNTVSWYQQALGQGPQFIFQYYREEENGRGNFPPRFSGLQFPNYSSELNVNALELDDSALYLCASSSPLGSSYEQYFGPGTRLTVT.

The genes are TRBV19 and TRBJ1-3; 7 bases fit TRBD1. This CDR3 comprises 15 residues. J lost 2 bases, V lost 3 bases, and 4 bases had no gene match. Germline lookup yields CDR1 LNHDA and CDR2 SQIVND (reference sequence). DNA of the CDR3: TGTGCCAGTAGTATCGGGACAGAACCTGGAAACACCATATATTTT. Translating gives CASSIGTEPGNTIYF.

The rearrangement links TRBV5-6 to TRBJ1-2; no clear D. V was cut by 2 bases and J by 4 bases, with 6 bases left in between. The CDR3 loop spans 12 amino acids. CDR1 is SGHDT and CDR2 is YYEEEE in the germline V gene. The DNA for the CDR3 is TGTGCCAGCAGCTTACAGTTCTATGGCTACACCTTC. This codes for CASSLQFYGYTF.

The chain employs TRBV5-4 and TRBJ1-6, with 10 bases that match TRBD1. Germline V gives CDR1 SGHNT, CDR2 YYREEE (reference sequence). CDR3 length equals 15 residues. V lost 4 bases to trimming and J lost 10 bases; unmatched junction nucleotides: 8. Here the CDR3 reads CASSIKTGGASPLHF. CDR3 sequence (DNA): TGTGCCAGCAGCATTAAGACAGGGGGCGCGTCACCCCTCCACTTT.

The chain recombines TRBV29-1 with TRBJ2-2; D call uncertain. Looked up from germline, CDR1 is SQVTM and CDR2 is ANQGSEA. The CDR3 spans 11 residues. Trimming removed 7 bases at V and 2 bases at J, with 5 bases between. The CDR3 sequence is CSARNTGELFF. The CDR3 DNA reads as TGCAGCGCCCGAAACACCGGGGAGCTGTTTTTT.

CDR3: CAWSSYGYTF. Written as DNA, the CDR3 is TGTGCCTGGAGTTCCTATGGCTACACCTTC. The V and J genes are TRBV30 and TRBJ1-2; no clear D. Trimming removed 2 bases from V and 4 bases from J, with 2 bases in between. CDR3 length equals 10 residues. Germline loops: CDR1 GTSNPN, CDR2 SVGIG (reference sequence).

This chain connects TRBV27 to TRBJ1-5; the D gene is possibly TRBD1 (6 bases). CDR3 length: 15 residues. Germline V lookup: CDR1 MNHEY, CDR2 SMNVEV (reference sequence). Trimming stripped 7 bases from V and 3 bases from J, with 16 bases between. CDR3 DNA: TGTGCCAGCACCTTATCGGGACAAAACAATCAGCCCCAGCATTTT. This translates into CASTLSGQNNQPQHF.

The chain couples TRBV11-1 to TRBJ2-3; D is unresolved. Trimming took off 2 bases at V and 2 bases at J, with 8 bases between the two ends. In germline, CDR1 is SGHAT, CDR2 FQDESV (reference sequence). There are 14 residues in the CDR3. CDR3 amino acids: CASSLIRDTDTQYF. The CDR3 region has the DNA TGTGCCAGCAGCTTAATCAGAGACACAGATACGCAGTATTTT.

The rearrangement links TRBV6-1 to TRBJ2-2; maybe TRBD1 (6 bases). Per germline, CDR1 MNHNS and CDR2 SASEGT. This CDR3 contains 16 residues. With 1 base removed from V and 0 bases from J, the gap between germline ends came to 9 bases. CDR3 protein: CASSEGGGANTGELFF. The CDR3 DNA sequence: TGTGCCAGCAGTGAAGGAGGGGGAGCGAACACCGGGGAGCTGTTTTTT.

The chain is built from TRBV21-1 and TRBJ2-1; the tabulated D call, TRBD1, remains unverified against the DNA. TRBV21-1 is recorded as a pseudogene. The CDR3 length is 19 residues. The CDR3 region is CASSKEQGEQIFLWNEQFF. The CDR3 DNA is TGTGCCAGCAGCAAAGAGCAAGGGGAACAGATCTTCCTTTGGAATGAGCAGTTCTTC.

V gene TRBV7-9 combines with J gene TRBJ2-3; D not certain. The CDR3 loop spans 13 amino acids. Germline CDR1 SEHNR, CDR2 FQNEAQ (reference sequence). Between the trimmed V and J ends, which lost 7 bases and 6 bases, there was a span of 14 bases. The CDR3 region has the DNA TGTGCCAGCATCATTGCCGTGGGGGATACGCAGTATTTT. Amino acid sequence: CASIIAVGDTQYF.

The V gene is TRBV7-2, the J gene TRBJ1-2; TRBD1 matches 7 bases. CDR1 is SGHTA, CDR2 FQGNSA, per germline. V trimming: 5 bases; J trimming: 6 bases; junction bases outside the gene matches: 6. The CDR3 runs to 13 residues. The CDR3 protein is CASSRQGLDGYTF. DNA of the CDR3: TGTGCCAGCAGCCGACAGGGACTGGATGGCTACACCTTC. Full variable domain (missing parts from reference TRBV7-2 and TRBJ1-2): GAGVSQSPSNKVTEKGKDVELRCDPISGHTALYWYRQSLGQGLEFLIYFQGNSAPDKSGLPSDRFSAERTGGSVSTLTIQRTQQEDSAVYLCASSRQGLDGYTFGSGTRLTVV.

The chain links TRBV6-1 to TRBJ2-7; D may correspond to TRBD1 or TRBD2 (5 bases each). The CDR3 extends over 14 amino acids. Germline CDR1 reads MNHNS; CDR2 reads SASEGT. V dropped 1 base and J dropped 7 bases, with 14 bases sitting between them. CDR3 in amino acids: CASSEEGRSREQYF. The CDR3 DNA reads TGTGCCAGCAGTGAAGAGGGACGGTCACGAGAGCAGTACTTC.

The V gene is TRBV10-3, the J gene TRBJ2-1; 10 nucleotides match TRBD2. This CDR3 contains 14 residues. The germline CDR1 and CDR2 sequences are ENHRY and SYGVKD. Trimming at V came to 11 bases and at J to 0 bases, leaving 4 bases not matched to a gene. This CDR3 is CAVASGSSYNEQFF. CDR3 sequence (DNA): TGTGCCGTTGCTAGCGGGAGCTCCTACAATGAGCAGTTCTTC.

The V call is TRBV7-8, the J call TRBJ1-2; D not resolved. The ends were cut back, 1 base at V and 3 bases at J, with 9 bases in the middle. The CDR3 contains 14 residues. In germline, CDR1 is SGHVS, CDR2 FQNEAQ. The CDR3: CASSLDWGDYGYTF. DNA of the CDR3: TGTGCCAGCAGCTTAGACTGGGGAGACTATGGCTACACCTTC.

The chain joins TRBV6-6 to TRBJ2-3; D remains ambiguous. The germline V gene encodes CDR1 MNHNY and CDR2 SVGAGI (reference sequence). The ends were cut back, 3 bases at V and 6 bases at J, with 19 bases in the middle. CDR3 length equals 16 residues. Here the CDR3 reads CASSYGSLFTTDTQYF. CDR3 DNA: TGTGCCAGCAGTTATGGATCTCTGTTTACGACCGATACGCAGTATTTT.